This is a list of T cell receptor beta chains from one sample in a study of blood T cell repertoires in COVID-19. Some clones are missing from TCRdb's copy, which holds only in-frame ones; the method was immunoSEQ multiplex PCR. The repertoire holds 120,000 to 150,000 clones, 79% seen once, with approximately 3.6% in the top ten. Sample: peripheral blood. These receptors were obtained from a man aged 60 to 69 with acute or convalescent COVID-19. CDR3s include the opening cysteine and the closing phenylalanine or tryptophan. D genes are given only for firm matches. Clone size is given for some rows only: seen once, a few or many times, or a class if the clone is expanded.

CDR3 length	V gene	D gene	J gene	clone size	CDR3 protein	CDR3 DNA
12	TRBV29-1	TRBD1	TRBJ1-2	few	CSVDRGSLGYTF	TGCAGCGTGGACAGGGGCTCCCTCGGCTACACCTTC
14	TRBV5-1	.	TRBJ1-6	.	CASSFREPNSPLHF	TGCGCCAGCAGCTTCCGGGAGCCGAATTCACCCCTCCACTTT
13	TRBV5-1	.	TRBJ2-7	.	CASRPSWGGEQYF	TGCGCCAGCAGGCCGTCATGGGGCGGTGAGCAGTACTTC
13	TRBV7-2	.	TRBJ2-1	.	CASSLGADNEQFF	TGTGCCAGCAGCTTAGGGGCCGACAATGAGCAGTTCTTC
16	TRBV4-1	TRBD1	TRBJ1-2	.	CASSQDQGQINYGYTF	TGCGCCAGCAGCCAAGATCAGGGACAGATTAACTATGGCTACACCTTC
14	TRBV6-1	.	TRBJ1-4	.	CASSEATGREKLFF	TGTGCCAGCAGTGAAGCAACAGGAAGAGAAAAACTGTTTTTT
14	TRBV28	TRBD1	TRBJ1-2	.	CASSKTGAIDGYTF	TGTGCCAGCAGCAAAACAGGGGCCATTGATGGCTACACCTTC
14	TRBV28	TRBD1	TRBJ1-1	.	CASSITGVRTEAFF	TGTGCCAGCAGTATAACAGGGGTGCGCACTGAAGCTTTCTTT
15	TRBV28	TRBD1	TRBJ2-7	.	CASRPTGGGTYEQYF	TGTGCCAGCAGGCCGACAGGGGGTGGCACCTACGAGCAGTACTTC
16	TRBV19	TRBD1	TRBJ1-2	.	CASSTPNRDRAFGYTF	TGTGCCAGTAGTACTCCAAACCGGGACAGGGCGTTTGGCTACACCTTC
13	TRBV9	TRBD1	TRBJ1-2	.	CASSVEQGRGYTF	TGTGCCAGCAGCGTAGAACAGGGGAGAGGCTACACCTTC
15	TRBV19	TRBD1	TRBJ1-5	.	CASSILGQGEEPQHF	TGTGCCAGTAGTATTCTTGGACAGGGGGAAGAGCCCCAGCATTTT
13	TRBV5-1	TRBD2	TRBJ2-1	few	CASGTSGTPEQFF	TGCGCCAGCGGGACTAGCGGGACCCCTGAGCAGTTCTTC
16	TRBV6-2/TRBV6-3	TRBD2	TRBJ2-2	.	CASSYPRGGITGELFF	TGTGCCAGCAGTTACCCCCGGGGGGGGATTACCGGGGAGCTGTTTTTT
14	TRBV5-1	.	TRBJ1-1	many	CASSLARGGSEAFF	TGCGCCAGCAGCTTGGCCAGGGGCGGATCTGAAGCTTTCTTT
15	TRBV7-9	TRBD1	TRBJ2-3	once	CASPSGTASTDTQYF	TGTGCCAGCCCCTCCGGGACAGCAAGCACAGATACGCAGTATTTT
16	TRBV28	TRBD2	TRBJ2-7	few	CASTGKGLAGAYEQYF	TGTGCCAGCACCGGAAAGGGACTAGCGGGAGCCTACGAGCAGTACTTC
16	TRBV5-5	.	TRBJ2-1	.	CASSLVAEPSYNEQFF	TGTGCCAGCAGCCTGGTAGCGGAACCATCCTACAATGAGCAGTTCTTC
15	TRBV9	.	TRBJ2-5	.	CASSVSGGYQETQYF	TGTGCCAGCAGCGTATCGGGTGGGTACCAAGAGACCCAGTACTTC
14	TRBV4-3	TRBD1	TRBJ1-6	medium-sized	CASSQQQGISPLHF	TGCGCCAGCAGCCAACAACAGGGGATTTCACCCCTCCACTTT
16	TRBV18	.	TRBJ1-6	once	CASSPNRPLADSPLHF	TGTGCCAGCTCACCAAATCGACCATTAGCTGATTCACCCCTCCACTTT
13	TRBV5-6	.	TRBJ2-2	.	CASSLVVPGELFF	TGTGCCAGCAGCTTGGTCGTTCCCGGGGAGCTGTTTTTT
15	TRBV5-1	.	TRBJ1-3	.	CASSDGGTSGNTIYF	TGCGCCAGCTCCGATGGAGGGACCTCTGGAAACACCATATATTTT
15	TRBV5-1	.	TRBJ2-2	.	CASSSGGARTGELFF	TGCGCCAGCAGCTCTGGGGGGGCCCGGACCGGGGAGCTGTTTTTT
13	TRBV7-9	.	TRBJ1-2	.	CASSLQGFYGYTF	TGTGCCAGCAGTCTCCAGGGGTTCTATGGCTACACCTTC
14	TRBV27	TRBD1	TRBJ2-7	many	CVSTTGGAAYEQYF	TGTGTCAGCACCACAGGGGGCGCCGCCTACGAGCAGTACTTC
13	TRBV7-9	.	TRBJ2-7	.	CASSPTGTSREIF	TGTGCCAGCAGCCCGACGGGGACATCTAGGGAAATCTTC
14	TRBV28	TRBD1	TRBJ2-1	.	CASSRQGVRNEQFF	TGTGCCAGCAGCCGACAGGGAGTAAGGAATGAGCAGTTCTTC
15	TRBV3-1/TRBV3-2	.	TRBJ1-4	.	CASSQDISRGEKLFF	TGTGCCAGCAGCCAAGATATATCTCGGGGTGAAAAACTGTTTTTT
14	TRBV11-2	.	TRBJ2-7	.	CASRRERSSYEQYF	TGTGCCAGCAGGAGGGAGAGGAGCTCCTACGAGCAGTACTTC
15	TRBV7-2	TRBD1	TRBJ1-2	once	CASSLASGQNYGYTF	TGTGCCAGCAGCTTAGCTTCGGGACAGAACTATGGCTACACCTTC
15	TRBV6-5	TRBD1	TRBJ1-2	.	CASSKPGQGIYGYTF	TGTGCCAGCAGTAAGCCGGGACAGGGGATTTATGGCTACACCTTC
17	TRBV9	TRBD2	TRBJ2-1	.	CASSVEALAGPYNEQFF	TGTGCCAGCAGCGTAGAGGCCCTAGCGGGGCCATACAATGAGCAGTTCTTC
15	TRBV4-2	TRBD1	TRBJ1-2	.	CASSGAGQGFSGYTF	TGTGCCAGCAGCGGGGCGGGACAGGGGTTCTCTGGCTACACCTTC
17	TRBV19	.	TRBJ2-7	.	CASTPNAVGAGAYEQYF	TGTGCCAGTACCCCTAACGCGGTGGGGGCTGGGGCCTACGAGCAGTACTTC
14	TRBV5-6	.	TRBJ1-6	.	CASSLSGGYSPLHF	TGTGCCAGCAGCTTGAGCGGGGGTTATTCACCCCTCCACTTT
13	TRBV5-6	TRBD1	TRBJ2-7	.	CASSLRQGKEQYF	TGTGCCAGCAGCTTGAGACAGGGGAAAGAGCAGTACTTC
15	TRBV6-2/TRBV6-3	.	TRBJ1-3	.	CASSLIQGAGNTIYF	TGTGCCAGCAGTCTAATCCAGGGTGCCGGAAACACCATATATTTT
17	TRBV4-1	TRBD2	TRBJ2-1	.	CASSQEVAGGSYNEQFF	TGCGCCAGCAGCCAAGAAGTAGCGGGAGGGTCCTACAATGAGCAGTTCTTC